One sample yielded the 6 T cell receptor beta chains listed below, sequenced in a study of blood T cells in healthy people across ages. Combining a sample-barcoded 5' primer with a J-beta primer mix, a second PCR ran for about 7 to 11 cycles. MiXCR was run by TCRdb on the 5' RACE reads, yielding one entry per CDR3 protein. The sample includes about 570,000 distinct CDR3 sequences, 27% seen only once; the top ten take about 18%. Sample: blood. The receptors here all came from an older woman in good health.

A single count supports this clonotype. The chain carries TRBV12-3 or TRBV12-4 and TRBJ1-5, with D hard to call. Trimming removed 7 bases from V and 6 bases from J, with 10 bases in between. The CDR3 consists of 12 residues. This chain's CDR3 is CASMVDGQPQHF. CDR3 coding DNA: TGTGCCAGCATGGTTGATGGTCAGCCCCAGCATTTT.

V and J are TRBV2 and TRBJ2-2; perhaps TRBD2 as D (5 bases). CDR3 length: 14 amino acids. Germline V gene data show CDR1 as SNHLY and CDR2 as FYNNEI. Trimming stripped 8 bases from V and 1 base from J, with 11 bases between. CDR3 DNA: TGTGCCAGCGGAGCGGCGGTGAACACCGGGGAGCTGTTTTTT. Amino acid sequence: CASGAAVNTGELFF.

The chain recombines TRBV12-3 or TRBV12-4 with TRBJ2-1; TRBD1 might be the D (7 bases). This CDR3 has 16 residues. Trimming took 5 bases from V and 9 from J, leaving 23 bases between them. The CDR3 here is CASSPHWAGGQSEQFF. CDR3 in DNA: TGTGCCAGCAGTCCCCACTGGGCAGGGGGGCAAAGTGAGCAGTTCTTC.

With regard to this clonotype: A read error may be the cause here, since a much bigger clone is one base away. In nucleotides, the CDR3 is TGTGCCAGCAGCTCGAGGCTAGCGGGGATCAGCACAGATACGCAGTATTTT. Its translation: CASSSRLAGISTDTQYF. The chain has TRBV7-2 and TRBJ2-3; 9 bases fit TRBD2. The CDR3 runs to 17 residues. Germline V gene lookup returns CDR1 SGHTA and CDR2 FQGNSA. The trim removed 4 bases at V and 0 bases at J, leaving 8 bases unmatched.

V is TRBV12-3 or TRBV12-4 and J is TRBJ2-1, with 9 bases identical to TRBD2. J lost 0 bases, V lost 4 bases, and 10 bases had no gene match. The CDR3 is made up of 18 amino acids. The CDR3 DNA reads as TGTGCCAGCAGTTCACTAGCGGGCGACTATAGCTCCTACAATGAGCAGTTCTTC. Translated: CASSSLAGDYSSYNEQFF.

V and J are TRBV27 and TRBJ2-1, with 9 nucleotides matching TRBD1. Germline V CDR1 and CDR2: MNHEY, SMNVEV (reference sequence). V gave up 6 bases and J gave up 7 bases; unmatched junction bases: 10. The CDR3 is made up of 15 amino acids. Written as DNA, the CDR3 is TGTGCCAGCAGAAAAGGGACAGGGCTCGGAAATGAGCAGTTCTTC. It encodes CASRKGTGLGNEQFF.